This T cell receptor (beta chain) was sequenced in a study of shared clonotypes between healthy human individuals (dated by TCRdb to about 2020). Notes on the research overall: The cohort included a few men and a couple of women between 18 and 49 years of age. Between about 0.85 and 10 billion PBMCs per donor were obtained by leukapheresis. Different laboratories and diverse techniques were used to prepare libraries and sequence TCR repertoires, to increase sequencing depth and limit assay-specific biases. For each donor, CD4 naive and CD4 memory were each given three plates, CD8 naive was given two plates, and CD8 memory was given one plate. The study deeply sequenced blood TCR repertoires of about five healthy adults to estimate repertoire size and the extent of clonotype sharing between individuals. General findings and caveats noted by the study authors: Only blood was sampled, and tissue TCR repertoires likely differ from those in blood. The small number of donors limited the genetic and exposure-history diversity represented. Pairwise subsampling indicated that sequencing depth was expected to affect the degree of clonotype sharing among donors. Larger estimated clonotype richness was generally found for naive subsets than for memory subsets. Even with the large sequencing depth, rarefaction of the sorted-subset datasets indicated that sequencing was incomplete. Compared with non-shared clonotypes, clonotypes shared by all four sorted-subset donors had higher generation probabilities. Across a handful of donors, approximately 4.6% of naive CD4, 3.5% of naive CD8, 2% to 2.5% of memory CD4, and 0.4% to 0.45% of memory CD8 clonotypes were shared.

The donors were healthy, HIV-negative adults with no recently reported acute infections or vaccinations. Every donor was a Caucasian adult living in Nashville, Tennessee, USA. CD4+ T cells were enriched by magnetic negative selection, after which naive cells were positively selected on CD45RA and the negative fraction was taken as the memory subset. Blood was collected by leukapheresis, and PBMCs were isolated by Ficoll-Histopaque density gradient centrifugation and then cryopreserved in liquid nitrogen vapor phase. Analytical flow cytometry was used to check the purity and quantity of each magnetically sorted T cell population. Genomic DNA was isolated from each sorted fraction and quantified by UV absorbance on a Nanodrop 2000c. Using the deep immunoSEQ assay, multiplex PCR amplified TCR CDR3 regions from genomic DNA. Genomic DNA extracted from each cell subset was distributed evenly over all wells of several immunoSEQ 96-well plates, and each plate served as one replicate. For sorted subsets, roughly 200 ng genomic DNA, equal to 30,000 or so T cell genomes, was loaded into each replicate PCR. Purified libraries were measured with a Qubit 3.0 fluorometer, size-checked on a Bioanalyzer 2100, and measured again with the KAPA Library Quantification kit. Every immunoSEQ 96-well plate was sequenced on a separate single-read 150-cycle Illumina NextSeq 550 flow cell. The authors processed their data as follows. Because the immunoSEQ output held only junctional sequences and lacked quality scores, the filtering could not match the filtering applied to full-length reads. Sequences were annotated with PyIR, a Python wrapper for IgBLAST v1.9, using IMGT germline references to assign V/J genes and CDR3. Reads were filtered out if the reads had weak V/J assignments (E-value above 1e-6), no CDR3, stop codons, out-of-frame junctions, or ambiguous translated residues. A V3J clonotype was defined by an identical inferred V gene, J gene, and CDR3 amino acid sequence. To compute the percentage overlap between repertoires, the number of shared unique clonotypes was divided by the size of the smaller repertoire. Repertoire richness was assessed with RTK rarefaction, the Chao1 estimator, and Recon v2.1 estimates of unobserved clonotypes. For all TCRbeta clonotypes obtained by the gDNA method from four donors, generation probabilities were computed with OLGA. Here the immuneACCESS table is served through TCRdb, limited to in-frame sequences with V and J called. Missing clones are a known gap in these copies; in checked studies unresolved V genes cover under half, and the rest lacks a known reason. The V and J calls and clone size are taken from that table; D and trimming were inferred from the DNA. The sample contains 600,000 to 800,000 clones, around 70% of them found a single time. About 1.7% of the sample rests with the top ten.

Notes on this clone: What this receptor recognizes is not known. Base quality data are lacking; no much larger clone is found one base away. This same CDR3 is encoded by further DNA sequences in the sample.

V and J are truncated by 2 bases and 6 bases respectively, leaving an intervening sequence of 5 bases. The CDR3 sequence holds 11 residues, the cysteine and phenylalanine included. The kept DNA is CDR3 alone, 33 bases in frame from the first base. CDR1 DFQATT and CDR2 SNEGSKA were looked up in the germline V gene (reference sequence). The chain is assembled from TRBV20-1 and TRBJ2-1; confidence is insufficient to name the D gene. Material: memory CD4+ T cells sorted from blood. Per the publication, the cell subset or site label means: CD45RA-negative fraction. This receptor was obtained from a woman between 25 and 40 years old in good health. CDR3 region: CSARRGNEQFF. The DNA is TGCAGTGCTAGAAGAGGCAATGAGCAGTTCTTC.